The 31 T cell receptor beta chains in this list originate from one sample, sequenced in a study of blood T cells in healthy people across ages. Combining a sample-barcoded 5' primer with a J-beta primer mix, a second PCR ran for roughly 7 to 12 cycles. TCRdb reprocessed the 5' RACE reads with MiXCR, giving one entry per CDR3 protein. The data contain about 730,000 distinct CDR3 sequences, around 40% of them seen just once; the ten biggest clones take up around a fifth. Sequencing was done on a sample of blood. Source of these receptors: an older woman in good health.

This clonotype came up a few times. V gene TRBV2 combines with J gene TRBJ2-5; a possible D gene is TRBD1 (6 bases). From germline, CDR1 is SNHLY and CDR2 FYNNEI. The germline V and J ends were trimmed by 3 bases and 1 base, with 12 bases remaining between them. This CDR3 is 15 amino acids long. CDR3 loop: CASSDGGRGQETQYF. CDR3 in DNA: TGTGCCAGCAGTGATGGGGGCCGGGGCCAAGAGACCCAGTACTTC. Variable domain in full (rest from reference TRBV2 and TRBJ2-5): EPEVTQTPSHQVTQMGQEVILRCVPISNHLYFYWYRQILGQKVEFLVSFYNNEISEKSEIFDDQFSVERPDGSNFTLKIRSTKLEDSAMYFCASSDGGRGQETQYFGPGTRLLVL.

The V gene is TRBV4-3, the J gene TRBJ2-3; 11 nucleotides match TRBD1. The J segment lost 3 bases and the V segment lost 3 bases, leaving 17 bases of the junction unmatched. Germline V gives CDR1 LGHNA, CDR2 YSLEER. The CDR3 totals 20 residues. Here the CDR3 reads CASSHYGTGGFEFWTDTQYF. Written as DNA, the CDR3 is TGCGCCAGCAGCCATTACGGGACAGGGGGTTTTGAGTTTTGGACAGATACGCAGTATTTT.

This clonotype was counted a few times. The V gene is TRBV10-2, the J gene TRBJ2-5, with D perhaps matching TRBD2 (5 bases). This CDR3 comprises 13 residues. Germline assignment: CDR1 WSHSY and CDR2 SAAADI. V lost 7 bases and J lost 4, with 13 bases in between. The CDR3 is CASIPSSAETQYF. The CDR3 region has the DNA TGCGCCAGCATCCCTAGCTCCGCAGAGACCCAGTACTTC.

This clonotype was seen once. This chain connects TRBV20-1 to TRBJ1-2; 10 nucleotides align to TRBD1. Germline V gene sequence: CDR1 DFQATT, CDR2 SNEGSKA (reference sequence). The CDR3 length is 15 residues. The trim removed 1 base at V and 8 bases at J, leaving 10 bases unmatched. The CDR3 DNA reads TGCAGTGCTAGAGCCCCCCGGGACAGGGGAGAAGGCTACACCTTC. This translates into CSARAPRDRGEGYTF.

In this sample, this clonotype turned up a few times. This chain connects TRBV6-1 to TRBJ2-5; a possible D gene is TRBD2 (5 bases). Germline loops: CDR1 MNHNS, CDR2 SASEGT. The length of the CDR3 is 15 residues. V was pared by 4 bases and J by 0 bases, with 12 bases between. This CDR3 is CASSVMAGHQETQYF. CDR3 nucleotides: TGTGCCAGCAGTGTTATGGCGGGCCACCAAGAGACCCAGTACTTC.

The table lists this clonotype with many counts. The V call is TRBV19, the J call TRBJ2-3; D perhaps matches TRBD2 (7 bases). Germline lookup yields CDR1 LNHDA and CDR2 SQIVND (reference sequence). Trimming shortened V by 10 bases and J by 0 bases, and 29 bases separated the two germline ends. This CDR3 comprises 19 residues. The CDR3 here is CATLGPDREVRGSTDTQYF. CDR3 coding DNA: TGTGCCACCCTAGGCCCGGATCGGGAGGTGAGGGGGAGCACAGATACGCAGTATTTT. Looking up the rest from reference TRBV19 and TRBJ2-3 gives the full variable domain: DGGITQSPKYLFRKEGQNVTLSCEQNLNHDAMYWYRQDPGQGLRLIYYSQIVNDFQKGDIAEGYSVSREKKESFPLTVTSAQKNPTAFYLCATLGPDREVRGSTDTQYFGPGTRLTVL.

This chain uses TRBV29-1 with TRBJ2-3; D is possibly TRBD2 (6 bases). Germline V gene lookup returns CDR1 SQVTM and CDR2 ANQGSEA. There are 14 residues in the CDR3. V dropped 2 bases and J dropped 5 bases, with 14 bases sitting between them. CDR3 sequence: CSVEPGGAGDTQYF. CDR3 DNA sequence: TGCAGCGTTGAACCTGGCGGGGCTGGAGATACGCAGTATTTT.

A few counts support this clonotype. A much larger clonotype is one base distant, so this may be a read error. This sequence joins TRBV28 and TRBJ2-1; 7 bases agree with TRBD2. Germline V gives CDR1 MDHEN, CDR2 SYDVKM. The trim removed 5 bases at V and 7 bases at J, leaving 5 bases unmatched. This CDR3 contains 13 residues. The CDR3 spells CASSGALANEQFF. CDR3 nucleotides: TGTGCCAGCAGTGGAGCACTAGCGAATGAGCAGTTCTTC.

The CDR3 DNA follows: TGTGCCAGCAGTCCCCAAGGACTAGCGGCAGATACGCAGTATTTT. Translating gives CASSPQGLAADTQYF. V and J are TRBV27 and TRBJ2-3; 10 bases align to TRBD2. After removal of 5 bases from V and 4 bases from J, the junction contained 6 bases not matched to a gene. CDR1 and CDR2 from the germline V gene are MNHEY and SMNVEV (reference sequence). The CDR3 covers 15 residues.

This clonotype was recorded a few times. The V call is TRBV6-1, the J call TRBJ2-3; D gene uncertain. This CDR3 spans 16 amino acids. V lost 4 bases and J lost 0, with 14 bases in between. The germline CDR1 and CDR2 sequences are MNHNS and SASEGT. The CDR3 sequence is CASSGSATPSTDTQYF. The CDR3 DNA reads TGTGCCAGCAGTGGCTCAGCTACACCCAGCACAGATACGCAGTATTTT.

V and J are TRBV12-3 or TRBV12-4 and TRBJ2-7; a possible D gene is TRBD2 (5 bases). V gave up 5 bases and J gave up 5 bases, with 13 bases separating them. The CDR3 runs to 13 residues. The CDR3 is CASSPRIGDEQYF. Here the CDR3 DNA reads TGTGCCAGCAGTCCCCGGATCGGGGACGAGCAGTACTTC.

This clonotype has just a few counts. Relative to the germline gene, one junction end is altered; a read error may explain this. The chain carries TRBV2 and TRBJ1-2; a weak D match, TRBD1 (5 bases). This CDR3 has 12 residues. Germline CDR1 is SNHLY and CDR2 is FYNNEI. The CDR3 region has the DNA TGTGCCACCAGTTCACGGTGGGGCTCCTTCACCTTC. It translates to CATSSRWGSFTF.

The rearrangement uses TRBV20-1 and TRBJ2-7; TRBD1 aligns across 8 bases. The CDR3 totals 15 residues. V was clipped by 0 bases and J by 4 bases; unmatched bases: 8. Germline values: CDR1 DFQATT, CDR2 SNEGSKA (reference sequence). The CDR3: CSARDGDRGGYEQYF. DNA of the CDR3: TGCAGTGCTAGAGATGGCGACAGGGGCGGTTACGAGCAGTACTTC.

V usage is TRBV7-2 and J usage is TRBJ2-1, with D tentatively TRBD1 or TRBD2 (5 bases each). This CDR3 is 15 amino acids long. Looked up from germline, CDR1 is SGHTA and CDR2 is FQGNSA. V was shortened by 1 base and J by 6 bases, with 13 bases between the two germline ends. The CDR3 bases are TGTGCCAGCAGCTTAGGAGGGGCCCTGGGCAATGAGCAGTTCTTC. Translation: CASSLGGALGNEQFF. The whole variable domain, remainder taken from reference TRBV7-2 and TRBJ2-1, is GAGVSQSPSNKVTEKGKDVELRCDPISGHTALYWYRQSLGQGLEFLIYFQGNSAPDKSGLPSDRFSAERTGGSVSTLTIQRTQQEDSAVYLCASSLGGALGNEQFFGPGTRLTVL.

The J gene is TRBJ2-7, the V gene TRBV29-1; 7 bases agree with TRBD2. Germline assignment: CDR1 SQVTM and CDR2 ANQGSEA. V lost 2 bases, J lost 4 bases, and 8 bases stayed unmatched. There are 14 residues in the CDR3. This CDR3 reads CSVEPLARGYEQYF. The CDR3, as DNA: TGCAGCGTTGAACCCCTAGCGCGGGGGTACGAGCAGTACTTC.

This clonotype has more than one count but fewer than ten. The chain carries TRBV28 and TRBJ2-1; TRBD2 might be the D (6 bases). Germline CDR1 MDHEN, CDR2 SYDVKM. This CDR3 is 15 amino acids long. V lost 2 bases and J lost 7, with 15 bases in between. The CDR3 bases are TGTGCCAGCAGTTTAGCGGGGAAATTTATGAATGAGCAGTTCTTC. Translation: CASSLAGKFMNEQFF.

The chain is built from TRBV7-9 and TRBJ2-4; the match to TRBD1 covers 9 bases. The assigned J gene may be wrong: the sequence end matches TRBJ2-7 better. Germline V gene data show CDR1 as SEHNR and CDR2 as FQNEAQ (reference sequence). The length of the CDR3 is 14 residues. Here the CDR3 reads CASSARDRGFEQYF. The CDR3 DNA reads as TGTGCCAGCAGCGCCCGAGACAGGGGGTTCGAGCAGTACTTC.

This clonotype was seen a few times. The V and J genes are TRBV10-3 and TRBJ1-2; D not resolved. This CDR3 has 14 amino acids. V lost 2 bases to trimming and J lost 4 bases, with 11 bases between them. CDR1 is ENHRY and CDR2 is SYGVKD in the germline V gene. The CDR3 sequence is CAISEGDLAYGYTF. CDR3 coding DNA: TGTGCCATCAGTGAGGGGGATTTAGCCTATGGCTACACCTTC.

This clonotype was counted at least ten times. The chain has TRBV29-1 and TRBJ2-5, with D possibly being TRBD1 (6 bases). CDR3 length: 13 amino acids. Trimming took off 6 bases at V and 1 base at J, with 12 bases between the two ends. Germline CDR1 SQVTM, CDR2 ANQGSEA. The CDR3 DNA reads TGCAGCGTCGGAAACAGGGCCCAAGAGACCCAGTACTTC. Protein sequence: CSVGNRAQETQYF.

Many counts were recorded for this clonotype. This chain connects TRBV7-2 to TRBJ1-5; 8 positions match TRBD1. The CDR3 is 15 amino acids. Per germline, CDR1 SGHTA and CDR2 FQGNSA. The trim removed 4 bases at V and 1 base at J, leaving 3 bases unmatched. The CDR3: CASSSDRESNQPQHF. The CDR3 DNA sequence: TGTGCCAGCAGCTCGGACAGGGAGAGCAATCAGCCCCAGCATTTT.

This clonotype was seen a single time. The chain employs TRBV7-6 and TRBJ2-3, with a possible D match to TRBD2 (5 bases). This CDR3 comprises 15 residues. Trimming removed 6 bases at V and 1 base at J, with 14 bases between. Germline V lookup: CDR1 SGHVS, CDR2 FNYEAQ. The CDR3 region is CASSLARVGTDTQYF. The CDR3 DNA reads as TGTGCCAGCAGTCTAGCAAGGGTCGGCACAGATACGCAGTATTTT.

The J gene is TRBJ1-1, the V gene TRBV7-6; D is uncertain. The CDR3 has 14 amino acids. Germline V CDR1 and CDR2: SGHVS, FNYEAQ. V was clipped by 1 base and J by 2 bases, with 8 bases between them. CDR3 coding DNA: TGTGCCAGCAGCTTAGTTGAGCGTAACACTGAAGCTTTCTTT. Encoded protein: CASSLVERNTEAFF. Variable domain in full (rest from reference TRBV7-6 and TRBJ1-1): GAGVSQSPRYKVTKRGQDVALRCDPISGHVSLYWYRQALGQGPEFLTYFNYEAQQDKSGLPNDRFSAERPEGSISTLTIQRTEQRDSAMYRCASSLVERNTEAFFGQGTRLTVV.

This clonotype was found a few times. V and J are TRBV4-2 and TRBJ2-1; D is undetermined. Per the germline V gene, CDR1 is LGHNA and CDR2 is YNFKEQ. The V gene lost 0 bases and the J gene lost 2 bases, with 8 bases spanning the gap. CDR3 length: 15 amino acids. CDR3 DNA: TGTGCCAGCAGCCAAGAACGGGTCACCTACAATGAGCAGTTCTTC. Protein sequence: CASSQERVTYNEQFF.

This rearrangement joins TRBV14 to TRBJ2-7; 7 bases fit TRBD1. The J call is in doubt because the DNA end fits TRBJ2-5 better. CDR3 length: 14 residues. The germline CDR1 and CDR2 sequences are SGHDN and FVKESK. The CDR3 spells CASSQEYRGQTQYF. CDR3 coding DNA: TGTGCCAGCAGCCAAGAATACAGGGGTCAGACCCAGTACTTC.

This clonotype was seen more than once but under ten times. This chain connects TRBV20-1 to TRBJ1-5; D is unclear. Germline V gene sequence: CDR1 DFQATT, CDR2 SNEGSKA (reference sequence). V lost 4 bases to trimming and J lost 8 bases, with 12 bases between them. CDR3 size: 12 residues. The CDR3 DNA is TGCAGTGCTATACCAGGTGCGGAGCCCCAGCATTTT. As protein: CSAIPGAEPQHF.

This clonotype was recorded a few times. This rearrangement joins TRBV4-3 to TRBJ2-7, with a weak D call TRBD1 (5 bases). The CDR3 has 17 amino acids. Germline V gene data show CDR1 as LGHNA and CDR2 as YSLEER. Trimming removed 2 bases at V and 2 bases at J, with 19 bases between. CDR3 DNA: TGCGCCAGCAGCCAATCAAGGGGCGGAGATCCTCCCTACGAGCAGTACTTC. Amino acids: CASSQSRGGDPPYEQYF.

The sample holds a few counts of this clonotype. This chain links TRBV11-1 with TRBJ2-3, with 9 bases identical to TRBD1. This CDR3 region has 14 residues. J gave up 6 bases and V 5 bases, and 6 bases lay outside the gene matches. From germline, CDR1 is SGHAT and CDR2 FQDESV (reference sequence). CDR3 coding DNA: TGTGCCAGCAGCCGGGGACAGGGATCGGATACGCAGTATTTT. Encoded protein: CASSRGQGSDTQYF.

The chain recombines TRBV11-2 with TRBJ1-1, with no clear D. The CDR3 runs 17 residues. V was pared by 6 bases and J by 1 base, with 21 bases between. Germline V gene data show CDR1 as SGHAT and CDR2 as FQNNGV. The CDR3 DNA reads TGTGCCAGCAGGGTAACATGGACTACTGCCAAGAACACTGAAGCTTTCTTT. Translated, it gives CASRVTWTTAKNTEAFF.

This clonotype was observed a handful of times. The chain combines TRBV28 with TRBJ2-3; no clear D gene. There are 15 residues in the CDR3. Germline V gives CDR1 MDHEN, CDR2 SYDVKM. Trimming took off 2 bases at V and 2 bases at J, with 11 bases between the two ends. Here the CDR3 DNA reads TGTGCCAGCAGTTTACTCGGCAAGGCCACAGATACGCAGTATTTT. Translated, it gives CASSLLGKATDTQYF.

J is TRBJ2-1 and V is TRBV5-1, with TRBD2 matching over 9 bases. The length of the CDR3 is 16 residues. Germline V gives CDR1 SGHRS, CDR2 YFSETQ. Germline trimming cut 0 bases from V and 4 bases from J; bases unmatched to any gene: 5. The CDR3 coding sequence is TGCGCCAGCAGCTTGGCCCTCACTAGCGGGTACAATGAGCAGTTCTTC. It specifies CASSLALTSGYNEQFF.

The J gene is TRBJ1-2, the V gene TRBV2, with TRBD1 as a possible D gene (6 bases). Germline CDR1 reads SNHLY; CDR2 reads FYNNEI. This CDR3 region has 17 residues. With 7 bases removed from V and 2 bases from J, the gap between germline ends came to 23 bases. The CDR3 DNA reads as TGTGCCAGCATTCGCACCCGGACAGAGCTCTCGAACTATGGCTACACCTTC. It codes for CASIRTRTELSNYGYTF.